What follows is one T cell receptor beta chain and its context. There is no known antigen for this receptor. Nothing much larger sits one base from this clone, and base qualities are not available. This specimen belongs to a study of Ad26.COV2.S vaccination and SARS-CoV-2 variants (dated by TCRdb to the early 2020s). About the full investigation: Vaccine-arm donors came from COV1001, a multicentre, randomized, double-blind, placebo-controlled phase I-IIa trial of Ad26.COV2.S in healthy adults. Ad26.COV2.S was administered intramuscularly at 5 x 10^10 or 1 x 10^11 viral particles, either as a single shot or as two shots given 56 days apart. Sequencing of the TCRbeta repertoire served to evaluate the specificity and breadth of SARS-CoV-2-reactive T cell receptors following Ad26.COV2.S vaccination. A total of around 32 samples were included in the TCR-sequenced set, comprising some 20 Ad26.COV2.S vaccine recipients, 5 placebo recipients and 8 SARS-CoV-2 convalescent individuals. Trial participants were randomized into five groups of five: low-dose or high-dose Ad26.COV2.S given once or twice, or placebo on both occasions. Investigators remained blinded to trial group allocation during experiments and outcome assessment. On the study overall, not on this receptor specifically: Non-spike TCR breadth was comparable between vaccine and placebo recipients, consistent with the vaccine containing only spike. Substantial breadth of spike-specific CD8+ and CD4+ T cell responses was reported after vaccination. The study was not powered for comparison of responses between vaccine doses or regimens. Higher spike-specific TCR breadth was observed in Ad26.COV2.S recipients than in placebo recipients (P = 0.0014). The authors noted that the TCR breadth and depth analyses may have underestimated total T cell responses.

The germline ends are 6 bases apart after V is trimmed by 0 bases and J by 7 bases. The cysteine opens and the phenylalanine closes a CDR3 of 12 amino acids. CDR3 DNA is the only sequence kept; it has 36 bases, read in frame from the first base. CDR1 LGHDT and CDR2 YNNKEL were looked up in the germline V gene (reference sequence). The meaning of the sample's treatment or condition label: some 19 received Ad26.COV2.S at low or high dose, single or two shots; about five received placebo; per-sample allocation not given. Repertoires of vaccine and placebo recipients were sequenced from samples taken on day 63 after the first injection. Between 29 July and 7 August 2020, Cohort 1b enrolled about two dozen adults aged 18-55 years at one site in Boston, USA. Ad26.COV2.S consisted of a replication-incompetent adenovirus type 26 vector by which a prefusion-stabilized SARS-CoV-2 spike protein from the original Wuhan strain was expressed.

The immunoSEQ Assay was used to sequence TCRbeta CDR3 regions. After extraction, genomic DNA underwent amplification by bias-controlled multiplex PCR, followed by high-throughput sequencing. The authors processed their data as follows. To quantify the absolute abundance of every unique TCRbeta CDR3 region, sequences were collapsed and filtered. T cell fraction was estimated by normalizing TCRbeta template counts to usable DNA, which was measured by amplifying reference genes present in all nucleated cells. Repertoire TCRs were annotated as SARS-CoV-2-specific when V gene, CDR3 amino acid sequence and J gene were exactly matched to a known reactive TCR set. The reference SARS-CoV-2 TCR set was obtained from MIRA and was filtered for enrichment in COVID-19-positive ImmuneCODE repertoires, whereby public or cross-reactive TCRs were removed. Using the MIRA antigens, annotated TCRs were further analysed by specific ORF or by position within an ORF. Breadth was defined as annotated unique rearrangements over total unique productive rearrangements; depth was the summed frequency of those rearrangements. Group comparisons of TCR breadth used two-sided Wilcoxon rank-sum tests. Here the immuneACCESS table is served through TCRdb, limited to in-frame sequences with V and J called. Missing clones are a known gap in these copies; in checked studies unresolved V genes cover under half, and the rest lacks a known reason. The D gene and trimming were derived from the DNA, and the V and J assignments and clone size from that table. In this sample the table shows 350,000 to 400,000 clones, more than 85% of which occur a single time. The ten largest clones represent 3.5% of the sample.

The receptor was derived from a person between 18 and 59 years old who received the Ad26.COV2.S COVID-19 vaccine or a placebo. The material sequenced was peripheral blood, taken in a trial of Ad26.COV2.S vaccine versus placebo. The receptor chain draws on TRBV3-1 (or the pseudogene TRBV3-2) and TRBJ1-2; the D gene lacks a confident call. The CDR3 is CASSQDISGYTF. The nucleotides read TGTGCCAGCAGCCAAGATATAAGTGGCTACACCTTC.